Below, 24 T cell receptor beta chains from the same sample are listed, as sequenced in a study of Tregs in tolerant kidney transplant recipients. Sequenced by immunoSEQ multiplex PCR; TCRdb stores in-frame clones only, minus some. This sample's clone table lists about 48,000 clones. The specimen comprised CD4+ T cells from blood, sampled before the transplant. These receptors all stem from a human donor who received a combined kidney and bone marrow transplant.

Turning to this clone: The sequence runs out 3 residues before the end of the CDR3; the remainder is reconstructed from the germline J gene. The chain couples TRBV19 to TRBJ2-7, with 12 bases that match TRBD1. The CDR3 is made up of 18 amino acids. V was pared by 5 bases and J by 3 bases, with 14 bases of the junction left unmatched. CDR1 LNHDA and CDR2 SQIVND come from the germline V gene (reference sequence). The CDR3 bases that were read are TGTGCCAGTAGTGTAAAAGGGACAGGGGGCTCCAAGAGCTACGAG. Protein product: CASSVKGTGGSKSYE. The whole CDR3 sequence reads CASSVKGTGGSKSYEQYF.

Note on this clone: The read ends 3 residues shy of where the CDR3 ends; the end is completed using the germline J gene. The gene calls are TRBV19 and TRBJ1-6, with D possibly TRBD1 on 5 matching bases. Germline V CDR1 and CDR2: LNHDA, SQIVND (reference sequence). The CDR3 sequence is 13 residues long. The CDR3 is CASSIEARGPLHF. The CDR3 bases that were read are TGTGCCAGTAGTATTGAAGCCCGGGGGCCC.

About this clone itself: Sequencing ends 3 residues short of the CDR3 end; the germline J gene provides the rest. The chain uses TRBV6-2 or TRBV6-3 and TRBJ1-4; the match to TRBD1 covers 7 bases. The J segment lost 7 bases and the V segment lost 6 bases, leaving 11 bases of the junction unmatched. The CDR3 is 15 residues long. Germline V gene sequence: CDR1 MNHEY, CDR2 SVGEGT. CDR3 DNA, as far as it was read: TGTGCCAGCAGGAGGTGGAACAGGGGAGGTGAAAAA. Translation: CASRRWNRGGEK. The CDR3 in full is CASRRWNRGGEKLFF.

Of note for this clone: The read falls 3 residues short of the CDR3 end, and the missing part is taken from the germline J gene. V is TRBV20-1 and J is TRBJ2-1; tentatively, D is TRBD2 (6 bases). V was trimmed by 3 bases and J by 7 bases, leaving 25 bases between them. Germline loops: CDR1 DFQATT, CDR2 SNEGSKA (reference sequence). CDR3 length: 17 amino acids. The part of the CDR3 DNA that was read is TGCAGTGCTAGGGTAATCAGGGCCGGAGGGATAGGGAATGAG. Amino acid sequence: CSARVIRAGGIGNE. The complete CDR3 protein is CSARVIRAGGIGNEQFF.

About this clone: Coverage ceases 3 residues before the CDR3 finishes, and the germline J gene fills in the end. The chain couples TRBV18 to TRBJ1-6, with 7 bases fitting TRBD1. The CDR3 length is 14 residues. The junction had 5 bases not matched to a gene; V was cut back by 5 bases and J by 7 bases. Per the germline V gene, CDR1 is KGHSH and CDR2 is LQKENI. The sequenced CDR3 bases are TGTGCCAGCTCAGAGGGGGCTTTGAATTCACCC. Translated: CASSEGALNSP. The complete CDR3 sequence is CASSEGALNSPLHF. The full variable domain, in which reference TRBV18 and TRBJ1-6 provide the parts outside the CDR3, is NAGVMQNPRHLVRRRGQEARLRCSPMKGHSHVYWYRQLPEEGLKFMVYLQKENIIDESGMPKERFSAEFPKEGPSILRIQQVVRGDSAAYFCASSEGALNSPLHFGNGTRLTVT.

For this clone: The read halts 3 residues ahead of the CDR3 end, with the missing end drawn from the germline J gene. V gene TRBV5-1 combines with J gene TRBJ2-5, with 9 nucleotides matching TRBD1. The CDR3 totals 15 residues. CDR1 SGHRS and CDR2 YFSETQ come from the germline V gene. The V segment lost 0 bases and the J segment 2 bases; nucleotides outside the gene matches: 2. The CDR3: CASSLEGQGQETQYF. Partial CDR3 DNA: TGCGCCAGCAGCTTGGAGGGACAGGGACAAGAGACC.

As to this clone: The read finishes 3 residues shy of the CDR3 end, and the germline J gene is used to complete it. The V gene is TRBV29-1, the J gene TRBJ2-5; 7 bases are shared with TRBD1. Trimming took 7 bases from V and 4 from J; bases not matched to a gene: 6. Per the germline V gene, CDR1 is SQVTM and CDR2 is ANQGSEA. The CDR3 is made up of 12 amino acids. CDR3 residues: CSGQGGGETQYF. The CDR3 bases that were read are TGCAGCGGACAGGGTGGAGGAGAGACC. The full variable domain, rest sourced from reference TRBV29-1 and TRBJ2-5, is SAVISQKPSRDICQRGTSLTIQCQVDSQVTMMFWYRQQPGQSLTLIATANQGSEATYESGFVIDKFPISRPNLTFSTLTVSNMSPEDSSIYLCSGQGGGETQYFGPGTRLLVL.

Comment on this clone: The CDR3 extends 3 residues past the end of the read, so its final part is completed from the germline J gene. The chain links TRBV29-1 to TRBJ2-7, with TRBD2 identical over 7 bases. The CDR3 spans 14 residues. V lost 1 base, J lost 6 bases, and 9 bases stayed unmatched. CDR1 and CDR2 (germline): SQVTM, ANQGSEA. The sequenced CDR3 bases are TGCAGCGTTGAAGTCGGGGGGTTGGGTATCGAG. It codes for CSVEVGGLGIE. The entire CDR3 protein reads CSVEVGGLGIEQYF.

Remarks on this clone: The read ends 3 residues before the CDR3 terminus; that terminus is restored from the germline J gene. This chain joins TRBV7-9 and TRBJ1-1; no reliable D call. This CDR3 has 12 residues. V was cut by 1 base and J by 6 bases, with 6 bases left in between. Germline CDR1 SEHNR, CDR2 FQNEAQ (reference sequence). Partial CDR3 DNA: TGTGCCAGCAGCTTAGAAGGTTCTGAA. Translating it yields CASSLEGSE. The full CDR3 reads CASSLEGSEAFF.

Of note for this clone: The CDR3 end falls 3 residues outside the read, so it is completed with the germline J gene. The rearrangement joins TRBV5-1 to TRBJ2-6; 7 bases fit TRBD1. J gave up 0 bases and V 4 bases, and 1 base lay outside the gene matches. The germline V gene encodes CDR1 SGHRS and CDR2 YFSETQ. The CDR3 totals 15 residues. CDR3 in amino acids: CASSPGGSGANVLTF. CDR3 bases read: TGCGCCAGCAGCCCAGGGGGCTCTGGGGCCAACGTC.

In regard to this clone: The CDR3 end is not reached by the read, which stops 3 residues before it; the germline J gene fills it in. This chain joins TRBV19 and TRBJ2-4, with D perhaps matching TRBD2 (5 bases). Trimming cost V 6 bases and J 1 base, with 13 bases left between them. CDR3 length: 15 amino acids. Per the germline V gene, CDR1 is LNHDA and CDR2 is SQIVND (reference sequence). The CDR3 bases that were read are TGTGCCAGTAGACATAGGACTGCTGCCAAAAACATT. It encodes CASRHRTAAKNI. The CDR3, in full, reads CASRHRTAAKNIQYF.

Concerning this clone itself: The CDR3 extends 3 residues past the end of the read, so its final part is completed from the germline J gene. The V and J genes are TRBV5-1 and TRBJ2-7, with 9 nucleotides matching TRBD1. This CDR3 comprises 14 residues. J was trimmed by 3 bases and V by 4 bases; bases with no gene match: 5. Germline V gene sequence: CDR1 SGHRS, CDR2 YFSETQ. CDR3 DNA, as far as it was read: TGCGCCAGCAGCAGGACAGGGGATTTCTACGAG. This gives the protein CASSRTGDFYE. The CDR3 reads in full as CASSRTGDFYEQYF.

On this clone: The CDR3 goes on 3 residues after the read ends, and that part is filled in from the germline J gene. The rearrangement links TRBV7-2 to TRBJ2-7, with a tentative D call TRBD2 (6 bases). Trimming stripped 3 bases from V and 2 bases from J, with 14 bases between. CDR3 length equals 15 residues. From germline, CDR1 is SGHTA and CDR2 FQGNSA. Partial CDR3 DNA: TGTGCCAGCAGCTTCCAGGTTAGCGGTCCCTACGAG. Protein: CASSFQVSGPYE. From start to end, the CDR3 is CASSFQVSGPYEQYF.

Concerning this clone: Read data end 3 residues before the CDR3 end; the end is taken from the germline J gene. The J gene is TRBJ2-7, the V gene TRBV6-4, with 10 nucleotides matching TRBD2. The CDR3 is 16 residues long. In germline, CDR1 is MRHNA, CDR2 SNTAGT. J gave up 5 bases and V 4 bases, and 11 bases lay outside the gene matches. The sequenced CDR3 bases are TGTGCCAGCAGTGGGAAGCTAGCGGGAGAAAACAACGAG. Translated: CASSGKLAGENNE. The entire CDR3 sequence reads CASSGKLAGENNEQYF.

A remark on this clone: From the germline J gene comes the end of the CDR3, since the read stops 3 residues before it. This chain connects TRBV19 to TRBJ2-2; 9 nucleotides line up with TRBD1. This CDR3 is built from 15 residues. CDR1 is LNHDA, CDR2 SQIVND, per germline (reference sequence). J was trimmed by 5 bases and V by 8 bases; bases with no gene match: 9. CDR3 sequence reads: CASGPGQGLTGELFF. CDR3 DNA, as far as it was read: TGTGCCAGTGGGCCGGGACAGGGACTAACCGGGGAG.

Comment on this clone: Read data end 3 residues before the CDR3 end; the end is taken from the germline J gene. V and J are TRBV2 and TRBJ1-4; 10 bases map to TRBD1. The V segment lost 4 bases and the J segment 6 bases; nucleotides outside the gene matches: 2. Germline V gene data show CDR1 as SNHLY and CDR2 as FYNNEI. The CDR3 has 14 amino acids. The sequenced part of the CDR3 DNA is TGTGCCAGCAGTGTTGGGACAGGGGATGAAAAA. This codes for CASSVGTGDEK. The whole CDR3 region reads CASSVGTGDEKLFF.

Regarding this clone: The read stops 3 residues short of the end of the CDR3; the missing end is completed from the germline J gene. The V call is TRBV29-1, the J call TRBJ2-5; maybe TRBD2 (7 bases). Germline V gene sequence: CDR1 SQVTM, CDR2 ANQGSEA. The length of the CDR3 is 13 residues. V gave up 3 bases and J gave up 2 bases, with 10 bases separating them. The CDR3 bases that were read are TGCAGCGTTGAGGCGGGGGCACAAGAGACC. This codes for CSVEAGAQET. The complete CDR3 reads CSVEAGAQETQYF.

The CDR3 is CASSLTGNTEAFF. The part of the CDR3 DNA that was read is TGTGCCAGCAGTCTTACAGGGAACACTGAA. This chain uses TRBV2 with TRBJ1-1, with D possibly matching TRBD1 (5 bases). The CDR3 goes on 3 residues after the read ends, and that part is filled in from the germline J gene. Germline lookup yields CDR1 SNHLY and CDR2 FYNNEI. This CDR3 has 13 amino acids. Trimming shortened V by 5 bases and J by 1 base, and 8 bases separated the two germline ends.

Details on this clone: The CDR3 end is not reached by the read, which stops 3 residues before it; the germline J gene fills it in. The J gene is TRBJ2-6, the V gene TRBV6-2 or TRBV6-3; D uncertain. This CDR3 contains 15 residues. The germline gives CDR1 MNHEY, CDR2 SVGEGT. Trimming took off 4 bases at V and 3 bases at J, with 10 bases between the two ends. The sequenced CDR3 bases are TGTGCCAGCAGTTTTGTAGAATTTGGGGCCAACGTC. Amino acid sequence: CASSFVEFGANV. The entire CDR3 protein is CASSFVEFGANVLTF.

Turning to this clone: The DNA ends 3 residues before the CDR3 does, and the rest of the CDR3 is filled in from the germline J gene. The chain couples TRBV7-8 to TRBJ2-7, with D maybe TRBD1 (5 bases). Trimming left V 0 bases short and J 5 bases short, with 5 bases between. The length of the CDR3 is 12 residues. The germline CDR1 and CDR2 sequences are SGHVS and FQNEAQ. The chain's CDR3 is CASSLAGDEQYF. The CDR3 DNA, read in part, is TGTGCCAGCAGCTTAGCAGGGGACGAG.

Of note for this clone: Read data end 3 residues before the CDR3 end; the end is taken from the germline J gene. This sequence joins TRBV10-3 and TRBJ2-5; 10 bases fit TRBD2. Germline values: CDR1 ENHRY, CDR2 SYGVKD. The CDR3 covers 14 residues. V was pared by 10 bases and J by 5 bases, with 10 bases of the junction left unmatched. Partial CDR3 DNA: TGTGCCACCTCAGCGGGAGGGCCCTTGGAGACC. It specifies CATSAGGPLET. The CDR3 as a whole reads CATSAGGPLETQYF.

The DNA read from the CDR3 is TGCAGTGCCGAACTTACGAGGGCCGGGGAG. Protein: CSAELTRAGE. The entire CDR3 protein is CSAELTRAGELFF. The chain links TRBV20-1 to TRBJ2-2, with D perhaps TRBD2 (5 bases). The read terminates 3 residues before the CDR3 end, so the remaining end is supplied by the germline J gene. There are 13 residues in the CDR3. Germline loops: CDR1 DFQATT, CDR2 SNEGSKA (reference sequence). V dropped 6 bases and J dropped 6 bases, with 14 bases sitting between them.

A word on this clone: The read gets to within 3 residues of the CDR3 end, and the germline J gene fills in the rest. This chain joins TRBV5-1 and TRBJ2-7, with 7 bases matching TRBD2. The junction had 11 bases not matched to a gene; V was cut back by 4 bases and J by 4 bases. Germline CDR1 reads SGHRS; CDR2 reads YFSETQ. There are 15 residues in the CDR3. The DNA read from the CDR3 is TGCGCCAGCAGCCCCAGCGGGACGTTAATATACGAG. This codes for CASSPSGTLIYE. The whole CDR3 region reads CASSPSGTLIYEQYF.

The sequenced CDR3 bases are TGCAGTGCGGAGACAGGGGGGGTAGAGACC. Its protein is CSAETGGVET. In full, the CDR3 reads CSAETGGVETQYF. The V and J genes are TRBV20-1 and TRBJ2-5, with 9 bases aligning to TRBD1. The CDR3 goes on 3 residues after the read ends, and that part is filled in from the germline J gene. The CDR3 is made up of 13 amino acids. V gave up 6 bases and J gave up 4 bases; unmatched junction bases: 6. CDR1 and CDR2 from the germline V gene are DFQATT and SNEGSKA (reference sequence).